This entry describes one T cell receptor beta chain. Its antigen remains unknown. From germline, CDR1 is SQVTM and CDR2 ANQGSEA. The CDR3 contains 14 residues. V gave up 3 bases and J gave up 7 bases; unmatched junction bases: 7. These data come from a study of cytomegalovirus exposure and HLA in healthy donors. Study-wide findings and caveats: Later analysis found that TCR beta chains associated with HLA were more clonally expanded than other, equally common chains.

13 Jbeta primers and 60 Vbeta primers were used for the PCR. Here immunoSEQ multiplex PCR was the method, and the copy in TCRdb shows in-frame clones only, minus some. The table shows under 200,000 clones, with around 86% occurring only once. The J gene is TRBJ2-2, the V gene TRBV29-1, with 8 bases that match TRBD1. Sample: PBMCs. The receptor was isolated from a human donor in good health. The CDR3 DNA reads as TGCAGCGTTGAGGTCCGGGGGACAGGCGGGGAGCTGTTTTTT. Amino acid sequence: CSVEVRGTGGELFF.